What follows are 2 T cell receptor beta chains derived from one specimen sequenced in a study of shared T cell receptors in the human thymus. Produced via immunoSEQ multiplex PCR; TCRdb's table is partial and in-frame only. Of roughly 710,000 clones listed, 70% to 90% are singletons. These data also formed part of another study, on human thymus T cells.

The sequenced sample consisted of thymocytes. These receptors all come from a girl under three years old with a congenital heart defect.

The chain employs TRBV6-5 and TRBJ1-2; TRBD1 matches 7 bases. From germline, CDR1 is MNHEY and CDR2 SVGAGI. Trimming cost V 4 bases and J 8 bases; bases outside gene matches: 13. This CDR3 is 15 amino acids long. The CDR3 DNA reads as TGTGCCAGCAGTTGGGGTCCATCCACAGGGGCAGGCTACACCTTC. This sequence encodes CASSWGPSTGAGYTF.

The chain combines TRBV14 with TRBJ2-1; 8 positions agree with TRBD1. The CDR3 runs to 23 residues. J gave up 0 bases and V 5 bases, and 27 bases lay outside the gene matches. Germline V gene sequence: CDR1 SGHDN, CDR2 FVKESK. CDR3 nucleotide sequence: TGTGCCAGCAGCTTCCGGAGGATTTACAGGGGGACCCCCCTAAGCCGCTCCTACAATGAGCAGTTCTTC. It is translated as CASSFRRIYRGTPLSRSYNEQFF.